This entry lists 14 T cell receptor beta chains sequenced from one sample in a study of cytomegalovirus exposure and HLA in healthy donors listed by TCRdb under 2017. Library construction relied on the immunoSEQ multiplex PCR assay. For the multiplex PCR, a mixture combining 60 forward primers for TCR Vbeta segments and 13 reverse primers for TCR Jbeta segments was used. TCRdb obtained this table from immuneACCESS and retained in-frame rearrangements with V and J assigned. These tables miss some clones; where compared with another copy, unresolved V genes account for less than half of the shortfall, and the remainder is unexplained. The sample records roughly 110,000 clones, 70% to 75% of which are singletons. The top ten constitute less than 3% of the sample. What was sequenced was PBMCs. These TCRs come from a female donor in good health and CMV-seronegative.

This clone occurred a few times. The chain combines TRBV6-5 with TRBJ2-2, with TRBD2 matching over 7 bases. Germline-derived CDR1 and CDR2 are MNHEY and SVGAGI. J lost 4 bases, V lost 6 bases, and 5 bases had no gene match. CDR3 size: 14 residues. The chain's CDR3 is CASSPPGGTGELFF. DNA for the CDR3: TGTGCCAGCAGCCCACCGGGGGGCACCGGGGAGCTGTTTTTT.

This rearrangement joins TRBV30 to TRBJ2-3; D not certain. CDR3 length equals 11 residues. Germline CDR1 GTSNPN, CDR2 SVGIG (reference sequence). Trimming pared 3 bases from V and 9 bases from J, leaving 10 bases between. Here the CDR3 reads CAWSLKQTQYF. The CDR3 DNA sequence: TGTGCCTGGAGCCTGAAACAAACGCAGTATTTT.

The rearrangement joins TRBV27 to TRBJ1-5; possible D gene TRBD1, 5 bases. This CDR3 is 14 amino acids long. CDR1 is MNHEY and CDR2 is SMNVEV in the germline V gene (reference sequence). The V end was cut by 6 bases, the J end by 4 bases, with 13 bases between. CDR3 DNA sequence: TGTGCCAGCAGGTCCCGACAGATTAATCAGCCCCAGCATTTT. Translating it yields CASRSRQINQPQHF.

The genes are TRBV5-1 and TRBJ2-7; no firm D call. Germline CDR1 is SGHRS and CDR2 is YFSETQ. The CDR3 has 14 residues. V gave up 5 bases and J gave up 0 bases, with 12 bases separating them. CDR3 sequence reads: CASSGQASSYEQYF. The CDR3 DNA reads as TGCGCCAGCAGTGGGCAGGCCAGCTCCTACGAGCAGTACTTC.

With regard to this clone: The germline gene is not matched at one end of the junction; a read error may be the cause. The rearrangement joins TRBV6-1 to TRBJ2-7; a weak D match, TRBD1 (6 bases). Germline V CDR1 and CDR2: MNHNS, SASEGT. The length of the CDR3 is 10 residues. The CDR3 DNA reads as TGTGCCAGCAGTGGGGGGACACCAACCTTC. The encoded protein is CASSGGTPTF.

The V gene is TRBV28, the J gene TRBJ2-5, with 13 bases matching TRBD2. This CDR3 spans 15 amino acids. With V trimmed by 10 bases and J by 4 bases, 9 bases remained unmatched. CDR1 and CDR2 from the germline V gene are MDHEN and SYDVKM. CDR3 residues: CATTTSGGGRETQYF. CDR3 nucleotide sequence: TGTGCCACCACCACTAGCGGGGGGGGGCGAGAGACCCAGTACTTC.

This rearrangement joins TRBV11-2 to TRBJ2-3, with D possibly being TRBD2 (7 bases). The ends were cut back, 5 bases at V and 4 bases at J, with 13 bases in the middle. This CDR3 contains 14 residues. CDR1 is SGHAT, CDR2 FQNNGV, per germline. The CDR3 bases are TGTGCCAGCAGCCAAGGGGGGGGAGCAGATACGCAGTATTTT. Its translation is CASSQGGGADTQYF.

The chain combines TRBV18 with TRBJ2-3; 10 bases map to TRBD2. The CDR3 loop spans 15 amino acids. Losses at the gene ends were 6 bases for V and 4 bases for J; bases not matched to a gene: 7. CDR1 is KGHSH and CDR2 is LQKENI in the germline V gene. The CDR3 DNA sequence: TGTGCCAGCTCGCGAGCGGGAGGGCGCCCAGATACGCAGTATTTT. Residues: CASSRAGGRPDTQYF.

V and J are TRBV5-1 and TRBJ2-7; possible D gene TRBD2, 6 bases. CDR3 length equals 15 residues. The germline V gene encodes CDR1 SGHRS and CDR2 YFSETQ. V lost 0 bases to trimming and J lost 2 bases, with 12 bases between them. The CDR3 coding sequence is TGCGCCAGCAGCTTGGCCGGGGGTGTTACCTACGAGCAGTACTTC. Its translation: CASSLAGGVTYEQYF.

The chain links TRBV5-1 to TRBJ2-7, with 11 bases fitting TRBD1. V trimming: 0 bases; J trimming: 2 bases; junction bases outside the gene matches: 4. The germline CDR1 and CDR2 sequences are SGHRS and YFSETQ. The CDR3 has 16 amino acids. The CDR3 is CASSLGGDRGTYEQYF. The CDR3 bases are TGCGCCAGCAGCTTGGGGGGGGACAGGGGGACCTACGAGCAGTACTTC.

V and J are TRBV29-1 and TRBJ1-1; a possible D gene is TRBD1 (6 bases). Germline CDR1 is SQVTM and CDR2 is ANQGSEA. V dropped 5 bases and J dropped 5 bases, with 24 bases sitting between them. The CDR3 sequence is 16 residues long. The CDR3 sequence is CSVKGGGGRLRTEAFF. The DNA for the CDR3 is TGCAGCGTTAAAGGGGGAGGGGGGAGATTACGGACTGAAGCTTTCTTT.

J is TRBJ1-4 and V is TRBV6-5, with no clear D. CDR1 and CDR2 from the germline V gene are MNHEY and SVGAGI. The ends were cut back, 6 bases at V and 6 bases at J, with 8 bases in the middle. The CDR3 totals 12 residues. The CDR3 sequence is CASRGGDEKLFF. CDR3 sequence (DNA): TGTGCCAGCAGGGGCGGGGATGAAAAACTGTTTTTT.

The V and J genes are TRBV28 and TRBJ1-2, with D maybe TRBD1 (5 bases). Germline V gene sequence: CDR1 MDHEN, CDR2 SYDVKM. The CDR3 has 14 amino acids. The V end was cut by 8 bases, the J end by 7 bases, with 20 bases between. The CDR3 region has the DNA TGTGCCAGCCATTCGACCAAGGGGCGAGGTGGCTACACCTTC. This encodes CASHSTKGRGGYTF.

This rearrangement joins TRBV30 to TRBJ2-7; 9 bases line up with TRBD1. CDR3 length equals 15 residues. The J segment lost 4 bases and the V segment lost 2 bases, leaving 9 bases of the junction unmatched. Germline V gene sequence: CDR1 GTSNPN, CDR2 SVGIG (reference sequence). The CDR3 is CAWSPSGQGGYEQYF. The CDR3 DNA follows: TGTGCCTGGAGTCCGTCGGGACAGGGCGGGTACGAGCAGTACTTC. The whole variable domain, remainder taken from reference TRBV30 and TRBJ2-7, is SQTIHQWPATLVQPVGSPLSLECTVEGTSNPNLYWYRQAAGRGLQLLFYSVGIGQISSEVPQNLSASRPQDRQFILSSKKLLLSDSGFYLCAWSPSGQGGYEQYFGPGTRLTVT.